This TCR beta chain appears in the sequencing data of a study of T-cell reconstitution after alpha-beta-depleted transplantation in children. Preparing the TCRbeta library involved the use of unique molecular identifiers. TCRdb itself ran the PCR reads through MiXCR, one entry per CDR3 protein. The top ten hold 2.4% of the sample, which has 500,000 to 600,000 distinct CDR3 sequences, roughly 33% seen once. The length of the CDR3 is 17 residues. Germline CDR1 reads SGHNT; CDR2 reads YENEEA. With V trimmed by 5 bases and J by 7 bases, 18 bases remained unmatched. This clonotype was sampled from a human donor who donated a stem cell graft to a child with aplastic anemia. This rearrangement joins TRBV11-3 to TRBJ1-2, with 8 bases fitting TRBD1. Sequences were derived from PBMCs from the stem cell graft donor, sampled from the stem cell graft. The CDR3 DNA is TGTGCCAGCAGCGCCGCACGCGAAGGACAGGGAAGGTCTGGCTACACCTTC. It encodes CASSAAREGQGRSGYTF.